This T cell receptor (beta chain) is drawn from a study of T cells in Graves' hyperthyroidism and ophthalmopathy. Study information: Sampling of peripheral blood happened at initial diagnosis, prior to any treatment.

Remarks on this clonotype: Its antigen is not identified.

The CDR3 contains 14 residues. Germline values: CDR1 MNHNS, CDR2 SASEGT. The V end lost 3 bases, the J end lost 5 bases, and 11 bases lay between the germline ends. Regarding the study as a whole: Ophthalmopathy was identified by the model a median around 5.9 months ahead of onset.

Researchers took RNA transcripts and amplified the TCR beta CDR3 regions from them. The HTBI primer set served for first-round RT-PCR of the TCR CDR3. TCRdb analysed the multiplex PCR reads with MiXCR anew, one entry per CDR3 protein. The sample consists of 550,000 to 850,000 distinct CDR3 sequences, about 19% of them appearing once. Sequencing was carried out using blood. The source is a woman in her fifties or sixties with Graves' hyperthyroidism that later progressed to Graves' ophthalmopathy. This chain joins TRBV6-1 and TRBJ1-5; no definite D call. The CDR3 coding sequence is TGTGCCAGCAGTGACAATCCCAACGATCAGCCCCAGCATTTT. As protein: CASSDNPNDQPQHF.